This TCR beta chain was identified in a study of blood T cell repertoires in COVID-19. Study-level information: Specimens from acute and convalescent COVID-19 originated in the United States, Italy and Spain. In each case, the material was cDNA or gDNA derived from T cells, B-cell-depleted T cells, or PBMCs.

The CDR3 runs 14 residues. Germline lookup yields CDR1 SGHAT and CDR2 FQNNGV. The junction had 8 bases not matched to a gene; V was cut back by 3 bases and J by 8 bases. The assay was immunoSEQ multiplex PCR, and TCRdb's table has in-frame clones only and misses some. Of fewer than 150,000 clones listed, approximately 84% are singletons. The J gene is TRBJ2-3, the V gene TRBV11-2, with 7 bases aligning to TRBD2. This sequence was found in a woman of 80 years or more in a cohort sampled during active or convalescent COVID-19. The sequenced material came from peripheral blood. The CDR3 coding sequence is TGTGCCAGCAGCTTTAGCGGGTCCGGGAGTACGCAGTATTTT. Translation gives CASSFSGSGSTQYF. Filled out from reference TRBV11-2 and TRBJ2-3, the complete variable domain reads EAGVAQSPRYKIIEKRQSVAFWCNPISGHATLYWYQQILGQGPKLLIQFQNNGVVDDSQLPKDRFSAERLKGVDSTLKIQPAKLEDSAVYLCASSFSGSGSTQYFGPGTRLTVL.